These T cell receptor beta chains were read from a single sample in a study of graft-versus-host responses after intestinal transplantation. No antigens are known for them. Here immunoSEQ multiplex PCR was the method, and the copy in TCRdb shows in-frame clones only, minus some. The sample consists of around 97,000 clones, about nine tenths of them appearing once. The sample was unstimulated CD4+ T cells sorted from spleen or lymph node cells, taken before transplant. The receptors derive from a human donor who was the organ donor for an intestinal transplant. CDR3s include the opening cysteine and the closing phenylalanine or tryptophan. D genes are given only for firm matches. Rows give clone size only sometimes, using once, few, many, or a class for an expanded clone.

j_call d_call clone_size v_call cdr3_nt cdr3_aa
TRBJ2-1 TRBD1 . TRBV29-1 TGCAGCGTTGCCTGGGACAGGGTTTTCAATGAGCAGTTCTTC CSVAWDRVFNEQFF
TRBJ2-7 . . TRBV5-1 TGCGCCAGCAGCTTGTCGTCGGGTAGCTACGAGCAGTACTTC CASSLSSGSYEQYF
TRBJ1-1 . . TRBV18 TGTGCCAGCTCACCAACGAGAAACACTGAAGCTTTCTTT CASSPTRNTEAFF
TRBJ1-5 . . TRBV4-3 TGCGCCAGCAGCCAAGAAGGGCGTTCGGGACAGCCCCAGCATTTT CASSQEGRSGQPQHF
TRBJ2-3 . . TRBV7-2 TGTGCCAGCAGCTCCACCAGTCCTACTAGCTACGGGCAGTATTTT CASSSTSPTSYGQYF
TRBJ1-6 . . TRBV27 TGTGCCAGCAGGGTGGGGGGTCGCACCCCCTCCTATAATTCACCCCTCCACTTT CASRVGGRTPSYNSPLHF
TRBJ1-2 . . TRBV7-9 TGTGCCAGCAGTTTCCTGGGGGCCAGCTATGGCTACACCTTC CASSFLGASYGYTF
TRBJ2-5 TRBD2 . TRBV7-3 TGTGCCAGCAGCTTATCCGGGGGGGCCGGAGAGACCCAGTACTTC CASSLSGGAGETQYF
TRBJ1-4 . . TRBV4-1 TGCGCCAGCAGCCAAGCACAGCGGGAAAAACTGTTTTTT CASSQAQREKLFF
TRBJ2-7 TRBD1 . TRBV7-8 TGTGCCAGCAGCTTTGACAGGGGATACGAGCAGTACTTC CASSFDRGYEQYF
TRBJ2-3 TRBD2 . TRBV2 TGTGCCAGCAGTGTCGAACTAGCGGGGGGGCGGGGCACAGATACGCAGTATTTT CASSVELAGGRGTDTQYF
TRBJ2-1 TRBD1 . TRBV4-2 TGTGCCAGCTCCCGGGACAGGGTCAATAATGAGCAGTTCTTC CASSRDRVNNEQFF
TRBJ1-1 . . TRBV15 TGTGCCACCAGCATCGAGAGGACAGCTGAAGCTTTCTTT CATSIERTAEAFF
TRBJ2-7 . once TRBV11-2 TGTGCCAGCAGGGCAGGGGCCGGCTACGAGCAGTACTTC CASRAGAGYEQYF
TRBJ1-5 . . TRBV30 TGTGCCTGGCGACAGGATAGCAATCAGCCCCAGCATTTT CAWRQDSNQPQHF
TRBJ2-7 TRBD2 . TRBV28 TGTGCCAGCAGTTTCCTAGCGGGGGGTCCCTACGAGCAGTACTTC CASSFLAGGPYEQYF
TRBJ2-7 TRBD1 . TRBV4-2 TGTGCCAGCAGCCCTACAGGGGTCTCCTACGAGCAGTACTTC CASSPTGVSYEQYF
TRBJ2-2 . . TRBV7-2 TGTGCCAGCAGGAGGGTTACGAGGGACACCGGGGAGCTGTTTTTT CASRRVTRDTGELFF
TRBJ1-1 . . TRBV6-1 TGTGCCAGCAGTGTTGGGCATAGGAACACTGAAGCTTTCTTT CASSVGHRNTEAFF
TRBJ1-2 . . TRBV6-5 TGTGCCAGCAGCGAGGGAGGGAGAGGCTACACCTTC CASSEGGRGYTF
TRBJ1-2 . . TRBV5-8 TGTGCCAGCAGCTTTCCGACAAACTATGGCTACACCTTC CASSFPTNYGYTF
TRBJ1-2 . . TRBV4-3 TGCGCCAGCAGCCAAGTTTTACTCCGGGGCTATGGCTACACCTTC CASSQVLLRGYGYTF